These 6 T cell receptor beta chains share one sample of origin, sequenced in a study. Here immunoSEQ multiplex PCR was the method, and the copy in TCRdb shows in-frame clones only, minus some. Among tens of thousands of clones listed, 93% were seen once. The specimen sequenced was PBMCs. These TCRs come from a man aged 35-49 years with rheumatoid arthritis.

The rearrangement links TRBV2 to TRBJ2-7; D ambiguous. The CDR3 is made up of 12 amino acids. Between the trimmed V and J ends, which lost 7 bases and 1 base, there was a span of 8 bases. Germline CDR1 and CDR2: SNHLY and FYNNEI. The CDR3 DNA reads as TGTGCCAGCAAAGTCAGATCCTACGAGCAGTACTTC. Its translation is CASKVRSYEQYF.

The chain employs TRBV7-9 and TRBJ2-1; possibly TRBD2 for D (6 bases). The CDR3 is 13 residues long. Germline V gene lookup returns CDR1 SEHNR and CDR2 FQNEAQ (reference sequence). V was shortened by 5 bases and J by 6 bases, with 11 bases between the two germline ends. The chain's CDR3 is CASSPPSANEQFF. The CDR3 DNA reads TGTGCCAGCAGCCCCCCTAGCGCCAATGAGCAGTTCTTC.

J is TRBJ2-2 and V is TRBV28; D may be TRBD1 (5 bases). With 8 bases removed from V and 4 bases from J, the gap between germline ends came to 8 bases. This CDR3 contains 12 residues. The germline gives CDR1 MDHEN, CDR2 SYDVKM. CDR3 nucleotides: TGTGCCAGCGGACAAATCACCGGGGAGCTGTTTTTT. It is translated as CASGQITGELFF.

The CDR3 nucleotides are TGTGCCAGCAGCGGGGGGACAGGGACGGGCGAGCAGTACTTC. It specifies CASSGGTGTGEQYF. V gene TRBV9 combines with J gene TRBJ2-7; 9 bases are a match to TRBD1. The CDR3 totals 14 residues. CDR1 and CDR2 from the germline V gene are SGDLS and YYNGEE. V was clipped by 3 bases and J by 6 bases; unmatched bases: 7.

The rearrangement joins TRBV19 to TRBJ2-7, with 9 bases that match TRBD1. V was clipped by 9 bases and J by 6 bases; unmatched bases: 9. Per the germline V gene, CDR1 is LNHDA and CDR2 is SQIVND (reference sequence). This CDR3 contains 13 residues. CDR3 nucleotides: TGTGCCAGCCTCCCGGGACAGGGCGGCGAGCAGTACTTC. As protein: CASLPGQGGEQYF. Full variable domain (missing parts from reference TRBV19 and TRBJ2-7): DGGITQSPKYLFRKEGQNVTLSCEQNLNHDAMYWYRQDPGQGLRLIYYSQIVNDFQKGDIAEGYSVSREKKESFPLTVTSAQKNPTAFYLCASLPGQGGEQYFGPGTRLTVT.

This chain connects TRBV25-1 to TRBJ1-6; no clear D. The CDR3 sequence is 13 residues long. CDR1 is MGHDK, CDR2 SYGVNS, per germline. V was clipped by 6 bases and J by 7 bases, with 10 bases between them. Here the CDR3 reads CASRGQTNSPLHF. DNA for the CDR3: TGTGCCAGCAGAGGGCAGACCAATTCACCCCTCCACTTT.